The TCR beta chain under discussion was sequenced for a study of a mutant IDH1 vaccine in newly diagnosed glioma. Profiled with immunoSEQ multiplex PCR; TCRdb holds only in-frame clones, not every one. The sample yields just over 35,000 clones, about 80% seen once. Regarding time point: week 11, during vaccination. Every single dose of the vaccine, 300 ug of mutant IDH1 20-mer peptide, came with topical imiquimod. V lost 0 bases and J 4 bases, leaving 12 bases between the germline ends. CDR1 is WNHNN and CDR2 is SYGVQD in the germline V gene (reference sequence). The CDR3 totals 15 residues. This clone was seen only once. As yet, its antigen is unknown.

The chain employs TRBV10-1 and TRBJ2-5; D may be TRBD2 (7 bases). The TCR originated in a woman aged 30 to 39 with glioma. Some clones in this sample may be carry-over from other donors' samples. Sample: peripheral blood mononuclear cells (PBMCs), taken from a glioma patient whose treatment included an IDH1 peptide vaccine. CDR3: CASSESSGGTETQYF. CDR3 coding DNA: TGCGCCAGCAGTGAGTCTTCGGGGGGCACAGAGACCCAGTACTTC.